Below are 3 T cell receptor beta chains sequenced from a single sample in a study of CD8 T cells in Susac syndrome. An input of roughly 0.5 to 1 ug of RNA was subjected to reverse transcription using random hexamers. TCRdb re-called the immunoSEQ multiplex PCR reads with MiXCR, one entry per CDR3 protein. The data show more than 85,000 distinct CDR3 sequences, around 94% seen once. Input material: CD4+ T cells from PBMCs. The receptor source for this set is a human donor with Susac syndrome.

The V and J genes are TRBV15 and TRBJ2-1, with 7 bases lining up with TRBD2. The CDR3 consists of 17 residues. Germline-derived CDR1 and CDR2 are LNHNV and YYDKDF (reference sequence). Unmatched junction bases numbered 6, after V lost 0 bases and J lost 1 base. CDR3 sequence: CATSRDGPGGSYNEQFF. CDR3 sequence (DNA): TGTGCCACCAGCAGAGATGGGCCCGGGGGGTCCTACAATGAGCAGTTCTTC.

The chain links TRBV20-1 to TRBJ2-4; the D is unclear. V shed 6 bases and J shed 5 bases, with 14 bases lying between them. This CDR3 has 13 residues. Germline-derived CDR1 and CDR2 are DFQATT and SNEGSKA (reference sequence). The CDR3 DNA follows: TGCAGTGCCCCAAGCACAGTAGAAAACATTCAGTACTTC. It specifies CSAPSTVENIQYF.

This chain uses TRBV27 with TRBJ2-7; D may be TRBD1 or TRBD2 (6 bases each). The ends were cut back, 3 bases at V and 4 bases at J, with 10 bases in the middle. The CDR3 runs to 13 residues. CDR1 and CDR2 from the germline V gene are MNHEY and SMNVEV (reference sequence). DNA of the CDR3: TGTGCCAGCAGTTTGGGGGGCCTTTACGAGCAGTACTTC. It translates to CASSLGGLYEQYF.